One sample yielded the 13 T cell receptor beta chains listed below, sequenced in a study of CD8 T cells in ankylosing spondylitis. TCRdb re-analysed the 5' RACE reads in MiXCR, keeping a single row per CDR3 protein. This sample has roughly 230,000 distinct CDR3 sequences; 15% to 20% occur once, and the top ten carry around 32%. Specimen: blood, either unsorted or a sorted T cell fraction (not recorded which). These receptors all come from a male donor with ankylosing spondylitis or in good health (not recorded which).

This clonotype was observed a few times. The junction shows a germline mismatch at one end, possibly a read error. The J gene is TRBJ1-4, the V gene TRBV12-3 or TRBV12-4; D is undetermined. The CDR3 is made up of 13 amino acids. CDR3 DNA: TGTGCCAGCAGTTTGGGCACCGCACCACCGAGAATTTTT. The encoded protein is CASSLGTAPPRIF.

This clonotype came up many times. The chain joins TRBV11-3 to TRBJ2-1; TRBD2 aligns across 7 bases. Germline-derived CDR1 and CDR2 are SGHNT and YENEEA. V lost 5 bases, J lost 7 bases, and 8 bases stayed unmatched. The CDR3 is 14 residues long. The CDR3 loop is CASSPTSLRNEQFF. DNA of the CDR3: TGTGCCAGCAGCCCGACTAGCTTGCGGAATGAGCAGTTCTTC.

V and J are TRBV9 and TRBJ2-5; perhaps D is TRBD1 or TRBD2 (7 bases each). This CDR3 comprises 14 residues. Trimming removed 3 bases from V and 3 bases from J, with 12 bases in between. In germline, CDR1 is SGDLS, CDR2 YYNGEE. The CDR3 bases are TGTGCCAGCAGCGAAAGCGGGACAGAAGAGACCCAGTACTTC. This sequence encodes CASSESGTEETQYF. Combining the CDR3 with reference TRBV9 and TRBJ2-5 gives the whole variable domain DSGVTQTPKHLITATGQRVTLRCSPRSGDLSVYWYQQSLDQGLQFLIQYYNGEERAKGNILERFSAQQFPDLHSELNLSSLELGDSALYFCASSESGTEETQYFGPGTRLLVL.

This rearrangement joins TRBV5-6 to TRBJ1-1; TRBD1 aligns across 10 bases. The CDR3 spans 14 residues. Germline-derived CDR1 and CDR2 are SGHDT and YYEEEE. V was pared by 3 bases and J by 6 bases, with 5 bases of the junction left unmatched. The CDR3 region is CASSWGQGRAEAFF. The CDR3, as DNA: TGTGCCAGCAGCTGGGGACAGGGGCGAGCTGAAGCTTTCTTT.

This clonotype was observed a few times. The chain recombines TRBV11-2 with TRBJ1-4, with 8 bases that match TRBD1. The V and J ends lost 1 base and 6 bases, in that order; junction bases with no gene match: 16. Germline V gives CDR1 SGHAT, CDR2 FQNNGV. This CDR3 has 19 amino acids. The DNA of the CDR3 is TGTGCCAGCAGCTTAGTTTTGGGGACAGGCCGATTTGGGGATGAAAAACTGTTTTTT. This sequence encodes CASSLVLGTGRFGDEKLFF.

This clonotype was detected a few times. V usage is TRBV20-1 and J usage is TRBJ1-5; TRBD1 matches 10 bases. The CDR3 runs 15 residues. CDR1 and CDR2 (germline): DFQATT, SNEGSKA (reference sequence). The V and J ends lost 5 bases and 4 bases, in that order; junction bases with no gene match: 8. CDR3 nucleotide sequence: TGCAGTGCTTGGGACAGGGGATTTTTTAATCAGCCCCAGCATTTT. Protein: CSAWDRGFFNQPQHF.

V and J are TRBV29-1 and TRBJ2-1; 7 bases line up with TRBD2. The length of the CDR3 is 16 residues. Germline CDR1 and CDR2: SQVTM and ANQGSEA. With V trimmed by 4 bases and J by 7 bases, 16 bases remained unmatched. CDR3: CSVVPFMRELGNEQFF. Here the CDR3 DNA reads TGCAGCGTTGTCCCCTTTATGCGGGAGCTCGGGAATGAGCAGTTCTTC.

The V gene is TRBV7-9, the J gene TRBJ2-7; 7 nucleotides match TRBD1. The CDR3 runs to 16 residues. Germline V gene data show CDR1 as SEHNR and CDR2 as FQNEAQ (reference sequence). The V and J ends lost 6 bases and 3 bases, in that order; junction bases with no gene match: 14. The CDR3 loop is CASSSPTGTAYYEQYF. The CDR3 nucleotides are TGTGCCAGCAGTTCGCCCACCGGGACAGCCTACTACGAGCAGTACTTC.

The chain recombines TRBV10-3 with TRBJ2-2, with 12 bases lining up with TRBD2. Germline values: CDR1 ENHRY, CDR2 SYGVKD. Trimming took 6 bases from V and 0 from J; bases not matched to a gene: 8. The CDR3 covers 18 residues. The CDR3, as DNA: TGTGCCATCAGCCTCGGGCTAGCGGGAGGGTCGAACACCGGGGAGCTGTTTTTT. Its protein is CAISLGLAGGSNTGELFF.

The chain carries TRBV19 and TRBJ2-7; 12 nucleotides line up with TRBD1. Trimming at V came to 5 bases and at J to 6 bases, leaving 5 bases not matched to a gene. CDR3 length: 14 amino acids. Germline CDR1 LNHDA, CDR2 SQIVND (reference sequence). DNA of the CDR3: TGTGCCAGTAGTGGAGGGACAGGGGGCTTCGAGCAGTACTTC. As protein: CASSGGTGGFEQYF.

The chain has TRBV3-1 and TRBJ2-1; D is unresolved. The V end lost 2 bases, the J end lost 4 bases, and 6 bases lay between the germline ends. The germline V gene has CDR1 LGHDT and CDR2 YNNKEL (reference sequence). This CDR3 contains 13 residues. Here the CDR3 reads CASSQIQYNEQFF. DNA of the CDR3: TGTGCCAGCAGCCAAATACAGTACAATGAGCAGTTCTTC.

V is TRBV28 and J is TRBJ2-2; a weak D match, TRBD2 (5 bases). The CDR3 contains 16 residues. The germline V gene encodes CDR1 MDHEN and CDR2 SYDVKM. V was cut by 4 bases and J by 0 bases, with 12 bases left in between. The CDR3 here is CASSSIRTSNTGELFF. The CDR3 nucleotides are TGTGCCAGCAGTTCTATCCGGACTTCGAACACCGGGGAGCTGTTTTTT.

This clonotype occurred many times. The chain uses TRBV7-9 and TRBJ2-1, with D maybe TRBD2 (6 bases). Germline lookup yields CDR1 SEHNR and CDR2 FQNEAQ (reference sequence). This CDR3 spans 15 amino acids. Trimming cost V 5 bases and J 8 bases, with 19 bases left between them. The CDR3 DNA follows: TGTGCCAGCAGCCCCCAGGCGGCGGGACTGTATGAGCAGTTCTTC. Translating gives CASSPQAAGLYEQFF.